What follows are 10 T cell receptor beta chains derived from one specimen sequenced in a study of OX40 agonist ivuxolimab in advanced cancers. Libraries were prepared by immunoSEQ multiplex PCR; TCRdb keeps only in-frame clonotypes and omits some of them. The table has about 30,000 clones, roughly 81% seen once. Sample: CD4+ or CD8+ T cells sorted from blood, taken in a trial of the OX40 agonist ivuxolimab. Source of these receptors: an adult with an advanced solid tumor such as melanoma, head and neck, liver or kidney cancer.

The chain uses TRBV7-6 and TRBJ1-1; D unresolved. Trimming removed 3 bases from V and 5 bases from J, with 4 bases in between. The CDR3 runs to 11 residues. The germline CDR1 and CDR2 sequences are SGHVS and FNYEAQ. Here the CDR3 reads CASSLGTEAFF. The CDR3 DNA is TGTGCCAGCAGCTTGGGGACTGAAGCTTTCTTT.

This chain uses TRBV10-3 with TRBJ1-1, with D hard to call. Germline V gene lookup returns CDR1 ENHRY and CDR2 SYGVKD. V was clipped by 0 bases and J by 0 bases, with 8 bases between them. This CDR3 spans 15 amino acids. CDR3 protein: CAISESLAVNTEAFF. DNA for the CDR3: TGTGCCATCAGTGAGTCCTTGGCGGTGAACACTGAAGCTTTCTTT.

The chain joins TRBV5-6 to TRBJ1-5; the D gene is possibly TRBD1 (5 bases). V was trimmed by 6 bases and J by 5 bases, leaving 24 bases between them. The CDR3 extends over 17 amino acids. The germline V gene has CDR1 SGHDT and CDR2 YYEEEE. The chain's CDR3 is CASTILGGLGRDQPQHF. CDR3 DNA sequence: TGTGCCAGCACTATCCTGGGGGGTTTAGGGAGGGATCAGCCCCAGCATTTT.

J is TRBJ2-2 and V is TRBV11-2, with unresolved D. V was trimmed by 2 bases and J by 6 bases, leaving 4 bases between them. CDR3 length: 12 amino acids. The germline gives CDR1 SGHAT, CDR2 FQNNGV. The CDR3: CASSLRPGELFF. CDR3 in DNA: TGTGCCAGCAGCTTAAGGCCCGGGGAGCTGTTTTTT.

The chain carries TRBV19 and TRBJ1-5, with 10 bases matching TRBD1. Germline trimming cut 5 bases from V and 6 bases from J; bases unmatched to any gene: 10. The CDR3 totals 16 residues. Germline CDR1 reads LNHDA; CDR2 reads SQIVND (reference sequence). CDR3 amino acids: CASSQRGDRGAQPQHF. The CDR3 DNA sequence: TGTGCCAGTAGTCAGAGGGGGGACAGGGGTGCTCAGCCCCAGCATTTT.

CDR3 in DNA: TGTGCCAGCTCTGTTCTACCAGGGAGGAAACTGTTTTTT. This translates into CASSVLPGRKLFF. The rearrangement uses TRBV27 and TRBJ1-4; a possible D gene is TRBD1 (5 bases). Germline CDR1 reads MNHEY; CDR2 reads SMNVEV (reference sequence). This CDR3 comprises 13 residues. The ends were cut back, 8 bases at V and 11 bases at J, with 18 bases in the middle.

The chain recombines TRBV2 with TRBJ2-1; 11 bases align to TRBD2. The germline CDR1 and CDR2 sequences are SNHLY and FYNNEI. With 7 bases clipped from V and 9 bases from J, the junction kept 2 bases outside the gene matches. This CDR3 spans 12 amino acids. CDR3 sequence: CASISGGGEQFF. CDR3 DNA: TGTGCCAGCATTAGCGGGGGGGGTGAGCAGTTCTTC.

This chain connects TRBV5-4 to TRBJ1-2, with a tentative D call TRBD1 (5 bases). V gave up 2 bases and J gave up 6 bases, with 17 bases separating them. In germline, CDR1 is SGHNT, CDR2 YYREEE (reference sequence). The CDR3 has 15 residues. The CDR3 spells CASSFTIPRRDGYTF. In DNA, the CDR3 is TGTGCCAGCAGCTTCACTATACCCCGCAGGGATGGCTACACCTTC.

This chain joins TRBV27 and TRBJ2-1; D is unclear. The CDR3 is made up of 13 amino acids. The V end was cut by 3 bases, the J end by 7 bases, with 10 bases between. Germline V gives CDR1 MNHEY, CDR2 SMNVEV (reference sequence). CDR3 sequence reads: CASSFDWANEQFF. CDR3 sequence (DNA): TGTGCCAGCAGTTTTGACTGGGCAAATGAGCAGTTCTTC.

This clone was counted only a few times. The genes are TRBV20-1 and TRBJ1-1, with D unclear. The CDR3 spans 11 residues. V was cut by 8 bases and J by 0 bases, with 7 bases left in between. CDR1 and CDR2 (germline): DFQATT, SNEGSKA (reference sequence). The CDR3 DNA follows: TGCAGTATGCATCTGAACACTGAAGCTTTCTTT. It specifies CSMHLNTEAFF.